What follows is one TCR beta chain and its context. This sample was included in a study of blood T cell repertoires in COVID-19. For the study at large: Spain, Italy and the United States supplied samples that represented acute and convalescent COVID-19. PBMCs, B-cell-depleted T cells, or T cells were the source of the cDNA or gDNA that made up the material.

Original handling: Amplification of reference gene primers was used by the study to estimate nucleated cell counts. Generated by immunoSEQ multiplex PCR, the TCRdb table keeps only in-frame clones and is missing some. The DNA gave D and trimming, while V, J and clone size come from that table. The data contain under 400,000 clones, roughly 90% of them singletons. The V gene lost 6 bases and the J gene lost 6 bases, with 15 bases spanning the gap. CDR3 length: 14 amino acids. CDR1 is MNHEY and CDR2 is SVGAGI in the germline V gene. This clonotype was obtained from a man between 18 and 35 years old with active or convalescent COVID-19. What was sequenced was peripheral blood. The chain employs TRBV6-5 and TRBJ2-1; D is undetermined. In DNA, the CDR3 is TGTGCCAGCAGGAGGATGGCAACCAGCAATGAGCAGTTCTTC. Translating gives CASRRMATSNEQFF.